A single sample is the source of the 16 T cell receptor beta chains below, sequenced in a study of cytomegalovirus exposure and HLA in healthy donors. The PCR contained 60 Vbeta and 13 Jbeta primers. Using immunoSEQ multiplex PCR, the repertoire was profiled, and TCRdb retains in-frame clones only, with some absent. Of about 110,000 clones listed, approximately 80% are singletons. Specimen: PBMCs. All receptors come from a man aged 50 to 59 in good health and CMV-seronegative.

The chain has TRBV6-4 and TRBJ1-5, with D perhaps TRBD1 (5 bases). V was clipped by 3 bases and J by 6 bases, with 15 bases between them. CDR1 is MRHNA and CDR2 is SNTAGT in the germline V gene. The CDR3 runs 15 residues. Here the CDR3 DNA reads TGTGCCAGCAGTGATCTAATGAGGGGAGGTCAGCCCCAGCATTTT. Translated, it gives CASSDLMRGGQPQHF.

V and J are TRBV6-5 and TRBJ1-2; D remains ambiguous. The CDR3 contains 13 residues. Germline assignment: CDR1 MNHEY and CDR2 SVGAGI. Trimming shortened V by 6 bases and J by 1 base, and 9 bases separated the two germline ends. The CDR3 loop reads CASSEPGNYGYTF. In DNA form, the CDR3 reads TGTGCCAGCAGCGAACCGGGTAACTATGGCTACACCTTC.

The rearrangement uses TRBV5-1 and TRBJ2-3, with 10 bases lining up with TRBD2. This CDR3 spans 15 amino acids. The J segment lost 7 bases and the V segment lost 6 bases, leaving 11 bases of the junction unmatched. Germline values: CDR1 SGHRS, CDR2 YFSETQ. The DNA of the CDR3 is TGCGCCAGCACCTCCGCGGGACTAGCGTCCCATACGCAGTATTTT. This translates into CASTSAGLASHTQYF.

The V and J genes are TRBV25-1 and TRBJ2-1; 8 positions match TRBD1. The V segment lost 7 bases and the J segment 0 bases; nucleotides outside the gene matches: 8. Germline V gene lookup returns CDR1 MGHDK and CDR2 SYGVNS. The CDR3 runs to 16 residues. The CDR3 DNA follows: TGTGCCAGCAAAGGTACCGACAGGGGCTCCTACAATGAGCAGTTCTTC. Encoded protein: CASKGTDRGSYNEQFF.

The DNA of the CDR3 is TGTGCCAGCAGCGTAGATGGAGATCAGCCCCAGCATTTT. It specifies CASSVDGDQPQHF. The rearrangement joins TRBV9 to TRBJ1-5; D unclear. This CDR3 region has 13 residues. Germline CDR1 reads SGDLS; CDR2 reads YYNGEE. With 0 bases removed from V and 5 bases from J, the gap between germline ends came to 6 bases. Supplemented by reference TRBV9 and TRBJ1-5, the full variable domain reads DSGVTQTPKHLITATGQRVTLRCSPRSGDLSVYWYQQSLDQGLQFLIQYYNGEERAKGNILERFSAQQFPDLHSELNLSSLELGDSALYFCASSVDGDQPQHFGDGTRLSIL.

The rearrangement joins TRBV12-5 to TRBJ2-7; 9 bases map to TRBD1. Per the germline V gene, CDR1 is LGHNT and CDR2 is FRNRAP. This CDR3 is 13 amino acids long. Trimming removed 2 bases from V and 6 bases from J; junction bases left unmatched: 2. The CDR3 reads CASGLRDRAEQYF. The CDR3 DNA reads TGTGCTAGTGGTTTGAGGGACAGGGCCGAGCAGTACTTC.

This clone was recorded once. This chain joins TRBV4-3 and TRBJ2-2, with a tentative D call TRBD2 (5 bases). Germline V gene data show CDR1 as LGHNA and CDR2 as YSLEER. The CDR3 contains 13 residues. Trimming stripped 6 bases from V and 6 bases from J, with 11 bases between. This CDR3 is CASRGSGSGELFF. DNA of the CDR3: TGCGCCAGCAGAGGGAGTGGCTCCGGGGAGCTGTTTTTT.

This chain joins TRBV9 and TRBJ2-3; weak D call: TRBD2 (6 bases). Germline assignment: CDR1 SGDLS and CDR2 YYNGEE. This CDR3 comprises 15 residues. Trimming removed 0 bases from V and 4 bases from J, with 12 bases in between. The CDR3 DNA is TGTGCCAGCAGCGTAGTTGGGACTTCACCAGATACGCAGTATTTT. Protein sequence: CASSVVGTSPDTQYF.

V is TRBV29-1 and J is TRBJ2-1, with 8 positions matching TRBD2. The CDR3 contains 15 residues. J gave up 6 bases and V 0 bases, and 7 bases lay outside the gene matches. CDR1 and CDR2 from the germline V gene are SQVTM and ANQGSEA. CDR3 nucleotides: TGCAGCGTTGAAGATTTGGGACTAGATCTCAATGAGCAGTTCTTC. Translation: CSVEDLGLDLNEQFF.

This rearrangement joins TRBV6-5 to TRBJ1-2; 9 nucleotides match TRBD1. The CDR3 runs 15 residues. V lost 5 bases and J lost 4; bases outside the gene matches: 8. CDR1 is MNHEY and CDR2 is SVGAGI in the germline V gene. The CDR3 DNA follows: TGTGCCAGCAGTCGAATGGACAGGGGCCCCTATGGCTACACCTTC. Its protein is CASSRMDRGPYGYTF.

With respect to this clone: A read error may produce the germline difference seen at one junction end. The chain uses TRBV6-5 and TRBJ1-2, with 9 bases that match TRBD1. The CDR3 has 13 amino acids. In germline, CDR1 is MNHEY, CDR2 SVGAGI. CDR3 protein: CASNTGGSYGYPF. CDR3 nucleotide sequence: TGTGCCAGCAATACAGGGGGCTCCTATGGCTACCCCTTC.

This chain joins TRBV29-1 and TRBJ1-1; D is unresolved. The germline gives CDR1 SQVTM, CDR2 ANQGSEA. The CDR3 runs to 12 residues. Trimming removed 4 bases from V and 1 base from J, with 7 bases in between. The CDR3, as DNA: TGCAGCGTTGTCCCAGGGAACACTGAAGCTTTCTTT. This encodes CSVVPGNTEAFF. Based on the CDR3 plus reference TRBV29-1 and TRBJ1-1, the full variable domain is SAVISQKPSRDICQRGTSLTIQCQVDSQVTMMFWYRQQPGQSLTLIATANQGSEATYESGFVIDKFPISRPNLTFSTLTVSNMSPEDSSIYLCSVVPGNTEAFFGQGTRLTVV.

A few counts support this clone. This chain joins TRBV2 and TRBJ1-4; 7 bases are shared with TRBD1. Germline V gene sequence: CDR1 SNHLY, CDR2 FYNNEI. With 4 bases clipped from V and 2 bases from J, the junction kept 4 bases outside the gene matches. The CDR3 contains 15 residues. CDR3 region: CASSATGRTNEKLFF. The CDR3 DNA reads TGTGCCAGCAGTGCGACAGGGAGGACTAATGAAAAACTGTTTTTT.

The genes are TRBV11-3 and TRBJ2-1; 8 bases line up with TRBD2. This CDR3 has 18 amino acids. J was trimmed by 0 bases and V by 1 base; bases with no gene match: 8. Germline V gene lookup returns CDR1 SGHNT and CDR2 YENEEA. The CDR3 here is CASSLVGSGASSYNEQFF. CDR3 coding DNA: TGTGCCAGCAGCTTAGTAGGTAGCGGGGCCAGCTCCTACAATGAGCAGTTCTTC.

J is TRBJ1-6 and V is TRBV28; D remains ambiguous. Trimming shortened V by 7 bases and J by 0 bases, and 13 bases separated the two germline ends. The CDR3 contains 16 residues. The germline V gene has CDR1 MDHEN and CDR2 SYDVKM. The DNA of the CDR3 is TGTGCCAGCACTCCTCGGAGGGCCTCCTATAATTCACCCCTCCACTTT. This translates into CASTPRRASYNSPLHF.

The CDR3 reads CASSGWDRLGTDTQYF. The CDR3 DNA follows: TGTGCCAGCAGCGGGTGGGACAGATTGGGCACAGATACGCAGTATTTT. This chain links TRBV7-2 with TRBJ2-3, with 7 bases matching TRBD1. The CDR3 sequence is 16 residues long. Germline CDR1 reads SGHTA; CDR2 reads FQGNSA. Trimming removed 5 bases from V and 1 base from J; junction bases left unmatched: 9.